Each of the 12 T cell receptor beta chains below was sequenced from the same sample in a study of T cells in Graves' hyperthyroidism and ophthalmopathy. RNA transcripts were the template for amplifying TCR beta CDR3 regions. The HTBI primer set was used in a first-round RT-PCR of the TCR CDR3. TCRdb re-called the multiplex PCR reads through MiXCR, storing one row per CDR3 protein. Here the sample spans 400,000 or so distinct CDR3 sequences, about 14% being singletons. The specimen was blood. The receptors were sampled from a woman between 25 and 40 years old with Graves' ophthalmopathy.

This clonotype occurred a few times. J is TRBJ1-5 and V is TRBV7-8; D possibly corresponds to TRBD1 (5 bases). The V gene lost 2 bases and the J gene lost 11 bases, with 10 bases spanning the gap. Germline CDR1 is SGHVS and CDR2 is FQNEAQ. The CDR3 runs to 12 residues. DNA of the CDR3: TGTGCCAGCAGCTTATTTCGAGGGGCCCAGCATTTT. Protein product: CASSLFRGAQHF.

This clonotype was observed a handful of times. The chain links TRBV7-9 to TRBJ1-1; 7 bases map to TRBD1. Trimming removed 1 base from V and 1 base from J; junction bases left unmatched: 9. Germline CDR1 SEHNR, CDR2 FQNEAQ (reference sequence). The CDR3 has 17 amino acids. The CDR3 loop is CASSLGRAGGKNTEAFF. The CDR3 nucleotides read TGTGCCAGCAGCTTAGGGCGGGCAGGGGGTAAGAACACTGAAGCTTTCTTT.

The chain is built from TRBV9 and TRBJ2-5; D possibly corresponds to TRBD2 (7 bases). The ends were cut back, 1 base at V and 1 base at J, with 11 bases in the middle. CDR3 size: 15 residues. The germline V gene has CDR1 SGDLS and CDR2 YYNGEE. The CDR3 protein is CASSVIGGPQETQYF. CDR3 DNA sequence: TGTGCCAGCAGCGTAATCGGGGGGCCCCAAGAGACCCAGTACTTC. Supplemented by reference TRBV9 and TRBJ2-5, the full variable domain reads DSGVTQTPKHLITATGQRVTLRCSPRSGDLSVYWYQQSLDQGLQFLIQYYNGEERAKGNILERFSAQQFPDLHSELNLSSLELGDSALYFCASSVIGGPQETQYFGPGTRLLVL.

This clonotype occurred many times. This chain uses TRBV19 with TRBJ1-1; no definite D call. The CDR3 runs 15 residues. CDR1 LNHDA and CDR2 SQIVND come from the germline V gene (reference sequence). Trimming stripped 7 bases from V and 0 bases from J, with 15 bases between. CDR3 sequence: CASNPGGYLNTEAFF. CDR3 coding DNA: TGTGCCAGTAACCCGGGTGGTTACCTGAACACTGAAGCTTTCTTT.

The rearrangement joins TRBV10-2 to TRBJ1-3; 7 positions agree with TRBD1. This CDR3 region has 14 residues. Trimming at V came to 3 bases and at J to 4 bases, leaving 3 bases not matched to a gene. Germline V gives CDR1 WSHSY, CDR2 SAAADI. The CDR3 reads CASSETGEGNTIYF. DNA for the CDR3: TGCGCCAGCAGTGAAACAGGGGAGGGAAACACCATATATTTT.

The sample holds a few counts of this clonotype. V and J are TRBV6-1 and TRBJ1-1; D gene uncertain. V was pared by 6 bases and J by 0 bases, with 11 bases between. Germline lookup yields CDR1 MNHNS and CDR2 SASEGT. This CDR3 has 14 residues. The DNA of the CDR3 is TGTGCCAGCAGGAACAGCAACATGAACACTGAAGCTTTCTTT. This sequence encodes CASRNSNMNTEAFF.

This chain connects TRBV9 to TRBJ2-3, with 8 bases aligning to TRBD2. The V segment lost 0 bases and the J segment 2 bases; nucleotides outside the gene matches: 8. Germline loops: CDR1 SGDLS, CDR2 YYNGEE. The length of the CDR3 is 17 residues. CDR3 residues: CASSVGGGGRYTDTQYF. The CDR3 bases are TGTGCCAGCAGCGTAGGGGGCGGGGGGCGATACACAGATACGCAGTATTTT.

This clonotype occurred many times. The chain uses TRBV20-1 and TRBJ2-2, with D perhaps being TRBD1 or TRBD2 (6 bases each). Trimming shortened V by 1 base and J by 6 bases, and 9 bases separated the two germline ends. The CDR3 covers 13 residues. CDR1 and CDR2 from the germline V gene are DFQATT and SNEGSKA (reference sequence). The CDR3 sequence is CSARGRGPGELFF. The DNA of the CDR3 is TGCAGTGCTAGAGGTCGGGGGCCCGGGGAGCTGTTTTTT.

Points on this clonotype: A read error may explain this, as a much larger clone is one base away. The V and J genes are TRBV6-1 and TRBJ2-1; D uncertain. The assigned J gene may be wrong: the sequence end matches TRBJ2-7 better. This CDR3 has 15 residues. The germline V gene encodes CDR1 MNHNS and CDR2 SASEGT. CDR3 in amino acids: CASHSVDYSYNEQYF. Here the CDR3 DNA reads TGTGCCAGCCATAGTGTGGATTACTCCTACAATGAGCAGTACTTC.

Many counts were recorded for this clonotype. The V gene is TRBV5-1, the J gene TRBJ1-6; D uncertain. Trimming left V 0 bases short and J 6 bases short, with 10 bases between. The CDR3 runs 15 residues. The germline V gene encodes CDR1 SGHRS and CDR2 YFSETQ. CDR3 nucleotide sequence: TGCGCCAGCAGCTTGGGCGGTACCTTTAATTCACCCCTCCACTTT. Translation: CASSLGGTFNSPLHF.

As DNA, the CDR3 is TGTGCCAGCAGCGCTACTAGCGGGGGGCTCCCCTACAATGAGCAGTTCTTC. It specifies CASSATSGGLPYNEQFF. V gene TRBV7-2 combines with J gene TRBJ2-1; 12 bases are a match to TRBD2. CDR1 and CDR2 from the germline V gene are SGHTA and FQGNSA. The CDR3 has 17 residues. The junction had 7 bases not matched to a gene; V was cut back by 5 bases and J by 2 bases.

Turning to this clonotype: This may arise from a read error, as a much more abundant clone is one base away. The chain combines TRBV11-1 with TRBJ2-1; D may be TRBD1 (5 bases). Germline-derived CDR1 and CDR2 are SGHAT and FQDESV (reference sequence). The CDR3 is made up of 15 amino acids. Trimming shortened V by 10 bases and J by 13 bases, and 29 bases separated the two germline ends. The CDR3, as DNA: TGTGCCACCCATGAAGGGGCGGTTATGTGGACGCAACAGTTCTTC. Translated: CATHEGAVMWTQQFF.